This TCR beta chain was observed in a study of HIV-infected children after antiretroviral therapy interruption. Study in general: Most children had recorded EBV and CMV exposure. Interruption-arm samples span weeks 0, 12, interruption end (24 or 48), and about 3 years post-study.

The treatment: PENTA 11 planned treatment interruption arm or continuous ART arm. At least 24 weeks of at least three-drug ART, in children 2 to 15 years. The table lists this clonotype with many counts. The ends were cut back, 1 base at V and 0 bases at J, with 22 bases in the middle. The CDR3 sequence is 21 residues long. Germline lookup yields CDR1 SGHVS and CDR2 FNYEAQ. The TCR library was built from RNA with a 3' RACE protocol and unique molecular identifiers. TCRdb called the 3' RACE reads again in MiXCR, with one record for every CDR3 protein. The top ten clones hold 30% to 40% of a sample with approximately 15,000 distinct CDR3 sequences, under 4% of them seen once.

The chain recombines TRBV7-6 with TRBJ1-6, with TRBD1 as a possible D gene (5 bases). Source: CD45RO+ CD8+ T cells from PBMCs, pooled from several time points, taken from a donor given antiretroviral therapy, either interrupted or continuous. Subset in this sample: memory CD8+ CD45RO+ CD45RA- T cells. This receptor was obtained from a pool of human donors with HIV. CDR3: CASSLEGIRAEASSYNSPLHF. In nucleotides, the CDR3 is TGTGCCAGCAGCTTAGAGGGGATCCGGGCTGAGGCAAGCTCCTATAATTCACCCCTCCACTTT. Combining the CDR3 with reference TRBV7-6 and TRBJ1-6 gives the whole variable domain GAGVSQSPRYKVTKRGQDVALRCDPISGHVSLYWYRQALGQGPEFLTYFNYEAQQDKSGLPNDRFSAERPEGSISTLTIQRTEQRDSAMYRCASSLEGIRAEASSYNSPLHFGNGTRLTVT.